Below are 8 T cell receptor beta chains sequenced from a single sample in a study of graft-versus-host responses after intestinal transplantation. These receptors' targets are unknown. The data were produced by immunoSEQ multiplex PCR, yet TCRdb's version contains in-frame clones alone and is incomplete. The sample lists 90,000 to 120,000 clones; roughly 90% were seen once. The material was unstimulated CD4+ T cells sorted from spleen or lymph node cells, obtained before transplant. The receptors shown here come from a human donor who was the organ donor for an intestinal transplant.

This clone appeared a single time. The chain combines TRBV2 with TRBJ2-5, with a tentative D call TRBD1 (6 bases). The CDR3 runs to 12 residues. CDR1 and CDR2 from the germline V gene are SNHLY and FYNNEI. Trimming shortened V by 4 bases and J by 5 bases, and 8 bases separated the two germline ends. The CDR3 here is CASSVQGETQYF. CDR3 nucleotide sequence: TGTGCCAGCAGTGTACAGGGCGAGACCCAGTACTTC.

This clone was counted a single time. This CDR3 reads CASSLDTEAFF. The CDR3 DNA follows: TGTGCCAGCAGCTTAGACACTGAAGCTTTCTTT. V gene TRBV7-2 combines with J gene TRBJ1-1; D remains unclear. The CDR3 consists of 11 residues. Per the germline V gene, CDR1 is SGHTA and CDR2 is FQGNSA. V lost 1 base and J lost 3, with 0 bases in between.

The chain recombines TRBV19 with TRBJ2-3; 8 nucleotides match TRBD2. This CDR3 region has 17 residues. The J segment lost 2 bases and the V segment lost 3 bases, leaving 10 bases of the junction unmatched. Germline assignment: CDR1 LNHDA and CDR2 SQIVND (reference sequence). The CDR3 DNA reads TGTGCCAGTAGTATGCTTGTCTCAGCGGGGGACACAGATACGCAGTATTTT. Residues: CASSMLVSAGDTDTQYF.

The chain is built from TRBV6-1 and TRBJ2-7; 9 bases agree with TRBD2. This CDR3 spans 15 amino acids. Losses at the gene ends were 0 bases for V and 2 bases for J; bases not matched to a gene: 2. CDR1 and CDR2 from the germline V gene are MNHNS and SASEGT. The CDR3 region is CASSEALAGPYEQYF. CDR3 DNA sequence: TGTGCCAGCAGTGAAGCCCTAGCGGGGCCCTACGAGCAGTACTTC.

The chain combines TRBV10-1 with TRBJ1-1, with D maybe TRBD1 (5 bases). Trimming removed 2 bases at V and 4 bases at J, with 8 bases between. Germline values: CDR1 WNHNN, CDR2 SYGVQD (reference sequence). The CDR3 is 13 amino acids. CDR3 loop: CASSEGGSTEAFF. The CDR3, as DNA: TGCGCCAGCAGTGAGGGGGGGAGCACTGAAGCTTTCTTT.

Only one count was recorded for this clone. The gene calls are TRBV4-2 and TRBJ2-1; the D call may be TRBD1 or TRBD2 (5 bases each). The V end was cut by 1 base, the J end by 4 bases, with 5 bases between. This CDR3 contains 13 residues. Germline V gene data show CDR1 as LGHNA and CDR2 as YNFKEQ. CDR3 protein: CASSQGGYNEQFF. In DNA, the CDR3 is TGTGCCAGCAGCCAAGGGGGGTACAATGAGCAGTTCTTC.

This rearrangement joins TRBV6-6 to TRBJ2-7, with a possible D match to TRBD1 (5 bases). Germline CDR1 MNHNY, CDR2 SVGAGI (reference sequence). This CDR3 has 13 residues. Between the trimmed V and J ends, which lost 4 bases and 3 bases, there was a span of 10 bases. The CDR3 bases are TGTGCCAGCAGTTTGTTCCAGGGCTACGAGCAGTACTTC. It is translated as CASSLFQGYEQYF.

V is TRBV10-1 and J is TRBJ2-7; D perhaps matches TRBD1 (5 bases). There are 15 residues in the CDR3. Per germline, CDR1 WNHNN and CDR2 SYGVQD (reference sequence). Trimming removed 6 bases at V and 2 bases at J, with 17 bases between. The CDR3 coding sequence is TGCGCCAGCAGCAAGGCAACAGGCCTAACCTACGAGCAGTACTTC. Translated: CASSKATGLTYEQYF.